The sequence of this TCR beta chain was determined in a study of cytomegalovirus exposure and HLA in healthy donors. A remark on this clone: As yet, its antigen is unknown.

J lost 4 bases, V lost 1 base, and 12 bases had no gene match. This CDR3 spans 19 amino acids. CDR1 and CDR2 from the germline V gene are GTSNPN and SVGIG (reference sequence). Study conclusions and caveats: Whilst most TCR sequences proved rare, a subset of public TCRs occurred across many donors.

PCR primers comprised 60 Vbeta and 13 Jbeta primers. The method was immunoSEQ multiplex PCR; TCRdb's version includes in-frame clones alone and lacks a portion of them. The data show roughly 180,000 clones, with 77% seen just once and 1.4% held by the top ten. The sequenced sample was PBMCs. The receptor comes from a man between 18 and 35 years old in good health and CMV-seronegative. V is TRBV30 and J is TRBJ2-1, with TRBD2 matching over 14 bases. The DNA of the CDR3 is TGTGCCTGGAGTGCGGGACTAGCGGGGGCTTGGTGGACGTACAATGAGCAGTTCTTC. This encodes CAWSAGLAGAWWTYNEQFF.